The clone carrying this T cell receptor beta chain was counted between two and nine times. Antigen unknown. Samples came from axillary lymph nodes draining the breast cancer. The sample belongs to a study of breast tumors, draining lymph nodes, adjacent tissues. The study, taken as a whole, reports: The lymph node origin of tumor T cells was framed as consistent with a hypothesis, not demonstrated. Findings are consistent with lymph node origin and intratumoral expansion of most tumor T cells. Tumors had less TCR diversity than lymph nodes, more than nontumor tissue.

TCRdb independently ran MiXCR on the multiplex PCR reads; one entry per CDR3 protein. This repertoire shows around 130,000 distinct CDR3 sequences, approximately 21% found once; its top ten account for 2% to 2.5%. Specimen: axillary lymph node tissue. The sequence was obtained from a female donor with breast cancer. Some clones in this sample may be carry-over from other donors' samples.

CDR3 amino acids: CASSPQERIEQFF. CDR3 DNA: TGTGCCAGCAGCCCCCAGGAACGGATTGAGCAGTTCTTC. The chain carries TRBV14 and TRBJ2-1; D is unresolved. Germline V gene data show CDR1 as SGHDN and CDR2 as FVKESK. V lost 4 bases and J lost 9, with 13 bases in between. The CDR3 is 13 amino acids.